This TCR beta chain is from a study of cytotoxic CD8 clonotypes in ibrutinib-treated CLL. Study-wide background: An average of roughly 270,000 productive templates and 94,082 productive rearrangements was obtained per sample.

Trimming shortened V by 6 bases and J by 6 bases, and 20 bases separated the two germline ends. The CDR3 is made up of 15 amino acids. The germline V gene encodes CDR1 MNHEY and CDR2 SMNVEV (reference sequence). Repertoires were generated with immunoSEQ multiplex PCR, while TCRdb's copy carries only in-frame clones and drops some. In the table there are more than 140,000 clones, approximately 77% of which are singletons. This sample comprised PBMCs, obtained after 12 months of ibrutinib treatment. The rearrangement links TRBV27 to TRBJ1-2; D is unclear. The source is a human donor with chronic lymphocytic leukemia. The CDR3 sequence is CASRGLRGRSHGYTF. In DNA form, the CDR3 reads TGTGCCAGCAGGGGTCTACGGGGTCGCTCCCATGGCTACACCTTC.